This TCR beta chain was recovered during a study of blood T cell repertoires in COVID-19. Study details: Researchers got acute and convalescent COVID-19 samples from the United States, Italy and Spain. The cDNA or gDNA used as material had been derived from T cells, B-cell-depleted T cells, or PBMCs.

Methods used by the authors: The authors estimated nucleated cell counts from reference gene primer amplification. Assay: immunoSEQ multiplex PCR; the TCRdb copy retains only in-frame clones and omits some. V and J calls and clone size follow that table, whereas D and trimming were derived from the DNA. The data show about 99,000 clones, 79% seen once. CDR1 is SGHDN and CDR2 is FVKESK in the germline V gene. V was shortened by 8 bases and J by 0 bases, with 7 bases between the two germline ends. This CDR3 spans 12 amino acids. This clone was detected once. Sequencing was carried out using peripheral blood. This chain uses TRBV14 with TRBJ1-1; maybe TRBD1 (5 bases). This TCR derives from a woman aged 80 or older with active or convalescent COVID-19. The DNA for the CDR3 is TGTGCCAGCGGACAAATGAACACTGAAGCTTTCTTT. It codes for CASGQMNTEAFF.